This T cell receptor beta chain originates from a study of T-cell memory formation after mild COVID-19 listed by TCRdb under 2021. About the investigation overall: Most TCR sequence clusters were specific to one of the two donors. In two donors, T-cell clones that expanded and contracted after mild COVID-19 were tracked by sequencing TCRalpha and TCRbeta repertoires over time. Two young, previously healthy adult volunteers made up the cohort, one male and one female. What the authors observed across the whole study: Contracting CD4+ clones were found mainly in CM and EM memory subsets, while CD8+ clones were enriched in EMRA. Only a couple of mild cases were covered in the study, and larger cohorts including severe cases with pre-infection samples were considered necessary. Some responding clones were detected in pre-infection memory, suggesting pre-existing cross-reactive memory T cells joined the SARS-CoV-2 response. SARS-CoV-2 specificity of the second-wave clones peaking on day 37 was not confirmed. Clones contracting from day 15 to 85 had balanced CD4/CD8 phenotypes, while a second wave expanding from day 15 to 37 was biased towards CD4+.

Measured from the cysteine to the phenylalanine, the CDR3 is 16 residues long. The sequence is cut down to CDR3 DNA, 48 bases in frame from base 1. V and J are truncated by 1 base and 5 bases respectively, leaving an intervening sequence of 17 bases. Ficoll-Paque density gradient centrifugation was used to isolate PBMCs. With respect to this clonotype: The specificity of this receptor is unknown. The record has no base qualities; no much larger clone is one base away.

Sequencer: Illumina NovaSeq 6000. cDNA libraries for TCRalpha and TCRbeta were prepared by 5'RACE using constant-segment primers, with sample barcodes and unique molecular identifiers added. RNA was extracted from every sample with Trizol reagent. Amplification of the libraries took two PCR steps, and the second step added a second sample barcode plus Illumina TruSeq adapters. The libraries were sequenced on an Illumina NovaSeq using 2 x 150 bp paired-end reads. The authors' analysis ran thus. Reads were demultiplexed and collapsed into UMI-guided consensus sequences with migec v1.2.7. With mixcr v2.1.11, UMI consensuses were aligned to TRA and TRB V and J templates and assembled into clonotypes. Clonotypes were classified as expanded or contracted when called significant by both edgeR and NoisET, with noise models trained on biological replicates. For edgeR calls, the cutoffs were a false discovery rate-adjusted p below 0.01 and a log2 fold-change threshold of 1. As an exploratory analysis of dynamics, PCA with hierarchical clustering was applied to max-normalized trajectories of the 1000 most abundant clonotypes. Separately sequenced CD4+ and CD8+ repertoires were used to assign a CD4 or CD8 phenotype to each responding clone. The public reads were reprocessed in TCRdb via fastp at Q25 and MiXCR, keeping in-frame beta chains. Each CDR3 protein gets just one entry, which takes the most common genes and DNA from the rows behind it. TCRdb's processing, not the authors' own work, is the source of the V and J calls. The sample table holds 150,000 to 200,000 distinct CDR3 sequences, of which 20% to 25% were seen once. The biggest ten clones account for about 23% of the sample.

The rearrangement joined TRBV12-3 or TRBV12-4 to TRBJ2-5; the D gene is possibly TRBD2, with 5 bases matching. The sequenced sample was PBMCs or a T cell subset sorted from them (not recorded which). The source of this sequence is an adult woman who had mild COVID-19 (a few samples of this study predate the infection). The sample titles of this study are shuffled in the database, so cell type and time point are left out; the donor was told from shared clones. The sequence in DNA is TGTGCCAGCAGTTTAGATGCAGGTCAGAGGGAGGAGACCCAGTACTTC. The encoded protein is CASSLDAGQREETQYF.